This section outlines one T cell receptor beta chain sequence together with its context. Libraries were prepared by immunoSEQ multiplex PCR; TCRdb keeps only in-frame clonotypes and omits some of them. This sample has about 250,000 clones, with around nine tenths found just once. The data stem from a study of blood T cell repertoires in COVID-19. The wider study: The United States, Italy and Spain provided the acute and convalescent COVID-19 samples. Nucleic acid was either cDNA or gDNA, and it came from T cells, B-cell-depleted T cells, or PBMCs.

The length of the CDR3 is 14 residues. The germline V gene encodes CDR1 SGHTA and CDR2 FQGNSA. Losses at the gene ends were 3 bases for V and 5 bases for J; bases not matched to a gene: 4. The sequence was collected from a woman in her thirties or forties who had recovered from COVID-19. The chain links TRBV7-2 to TRBJ2-5, with 9 bases that match TRBD2. Sequencing was performed on peripheral blood. The CDR3 DNA sequence: TGTGCCAGCAGCTTCCCTAGCGGGGCTGAGACCCAGTACTTC. It yields the protein CASSFPSGAETQYF.